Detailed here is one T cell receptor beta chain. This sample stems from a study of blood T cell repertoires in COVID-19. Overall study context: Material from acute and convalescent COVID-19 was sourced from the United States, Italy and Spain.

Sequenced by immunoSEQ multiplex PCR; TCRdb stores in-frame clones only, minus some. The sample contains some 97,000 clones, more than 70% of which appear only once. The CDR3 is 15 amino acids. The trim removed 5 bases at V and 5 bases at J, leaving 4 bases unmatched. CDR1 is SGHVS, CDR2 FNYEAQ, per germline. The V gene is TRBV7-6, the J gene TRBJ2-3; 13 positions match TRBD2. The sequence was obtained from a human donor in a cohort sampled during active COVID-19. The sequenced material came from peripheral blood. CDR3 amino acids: CASSRTSGSVDTQYF. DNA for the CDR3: TGTGCCAGCAGCCGGACTAGCGGGAGTGTAGATACGCAGTATTTT.